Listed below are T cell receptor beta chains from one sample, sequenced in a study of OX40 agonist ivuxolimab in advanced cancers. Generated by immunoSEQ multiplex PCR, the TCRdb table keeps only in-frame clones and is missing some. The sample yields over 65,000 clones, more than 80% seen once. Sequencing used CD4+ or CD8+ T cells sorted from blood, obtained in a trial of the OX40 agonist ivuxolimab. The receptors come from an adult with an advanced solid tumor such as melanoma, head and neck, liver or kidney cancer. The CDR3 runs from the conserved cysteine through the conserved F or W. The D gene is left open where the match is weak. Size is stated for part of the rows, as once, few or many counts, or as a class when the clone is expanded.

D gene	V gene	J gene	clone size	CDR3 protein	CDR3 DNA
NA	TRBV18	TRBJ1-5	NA	CASSHSGTADQPQHF	TGTGCCAGCTCACATTCCGGGACGGCGGATCAGCCCCAGCATTTT
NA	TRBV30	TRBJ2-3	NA	CAWESNRDTQYF	TGTGCCTGGGAGTCAAACAGAGATACGCAGTATTTT
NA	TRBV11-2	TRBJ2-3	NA	CASSLDRGERADTQYF	TGTGCCAGCAGCTTAGATAGGGGAGAGCGGGCAGATACGCAGTATTTT
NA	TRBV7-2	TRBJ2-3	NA	CASSLVAGSTDTQYF	TGTGCCAGCAGCTTAGTTGCGGGGAGCACAGATACGCAGTATTTT
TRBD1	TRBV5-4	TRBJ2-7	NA	CASSTDRGSSYEQYF	TGTGCCAGCAGCACGGACAGGGGATCGTCCTACGAGCAGTACTTC
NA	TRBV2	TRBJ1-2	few	CASSAGVGYTF	TGTGCCAGCAGTGCCGGGGTTGGCTACACCTTC
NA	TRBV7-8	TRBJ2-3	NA	CASSLVPDTQYF	TGTGCCAGCAGCTTAGTTCCAGATACGCAGTATTTT
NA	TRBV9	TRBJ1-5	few	CASSVGQLNEPQHF	TGTGCCAGCAGCGTAGGCCAGCTCAATGAGCCCCAGCATTTT
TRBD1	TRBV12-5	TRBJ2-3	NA	CASTGQGADTQYF	TGTGCTAGCACGGGACAGGGTGCAGATACGCAGTATTTT
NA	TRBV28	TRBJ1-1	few	CASSLPGSGTEAFF	TGTGCCAGCAGTTTGCCCGGGAGTGGCACTGAAGCTTTCTTT
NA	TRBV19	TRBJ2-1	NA	CASSMYRGVYNEQFF	TGTGCCAGTAGTATGTACCGTGGGGTTTACAATGAGCAGTTCTTC
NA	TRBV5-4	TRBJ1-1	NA	CASSFHDGNTEAFF	TGTGCCAGCAGCTTCCATGATGGGAACACTGAAGCTTTCTTT
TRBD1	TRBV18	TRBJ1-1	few	CASSQTRTGNTEAFF	TGTGCCAGCTCACAAACCCGGACAGGGAACACTGAAGCTTTCTTT
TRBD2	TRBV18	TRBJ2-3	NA	CASSPLAGGTDTQYF	TGTGCCAGCTCACCACTAGCGGGGGGGACAGATACGCAGTATTTT
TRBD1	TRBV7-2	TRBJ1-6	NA	CASSFFRGQAGNSPLHF	TGTGCCAGCAGCTTTTTCCGCGGACAGGCCGGGAATTCACCCCTCCACTTT
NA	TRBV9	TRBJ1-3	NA	CASSVTDGHSGNTIYF	TGTGCCAGCAGCGTGACGGACGGCCACTCTGGAAACACCATATATTTT
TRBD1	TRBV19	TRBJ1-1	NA	CASRYRGPNTEAFF	TGTGCCAGTCGCTACAGGGGCCCGAACACTGAAGCTTTCTTT
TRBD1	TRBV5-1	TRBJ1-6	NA	CASTPRPRQGSNNSPLHF	TGCGCCAGCACGCCCCGACCGAGACAGGGCTCCAATAATTCACCCCTCCACTTT
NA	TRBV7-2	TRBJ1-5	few	CASSLKRGQPQHF	TGTGCCAGCAGCTTAAAGCGGGGCCAGCCCCAGCATTTT
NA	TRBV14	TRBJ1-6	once	CASSQGAARDSPLHF	TGTGCCAGCAGCCAAGGGGCGGCGAGGGATTCACCCCTCCACTTT
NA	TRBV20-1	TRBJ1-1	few	CSASHTEAFF	TGCAGTGCTAGTCACACTGAAGCTTTCTTT
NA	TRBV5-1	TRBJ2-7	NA	CASSPMRAGASGYEQYF	TGCGCCAGCAGCCCTATGCGGGCAGGCGCGTCAGGGTACGAGCAGTACTTC
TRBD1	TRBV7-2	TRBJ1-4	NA	CASSLTGGAREKLFF	TGTGCCAGCAGCTTAACAGGGGGAGCACGGGAAAAACTGTTTTTT
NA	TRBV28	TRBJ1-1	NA	CASKGTLNTEAFF	TGTGCCAGCAAGGGGACATTGAACACTGAAGCTTTCTTT
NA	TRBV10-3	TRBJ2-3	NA	CAISESDRATQYF	TGTGCCATCAGTGAGTCCGACAGAGCAACGCAGTATTTT
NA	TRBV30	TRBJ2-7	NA	CAWGVGGNYEQYF	TGTGCCTGGGGCGTAGGGGGGAATTACGAGCAGTACTTC
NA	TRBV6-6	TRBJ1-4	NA	CASTPRWMANEKLFF	TGTGCCAGCACCCCCCGGTGGATGGCTAATGAAAAACTGTTTTTT
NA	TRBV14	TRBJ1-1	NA	CASRSTAGGAEAFF	TGTGCCAGCAGGTCGACAGCCGGGGGGGCTGAAGCTTTCTTT
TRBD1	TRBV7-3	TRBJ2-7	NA	CASSPQGPGQGYSGGTYEQYF	TGTGCCAGCAGCCCTCAGGGTCCGGGACAGGGATATTCGGGAGGAACCTACGAGCAGTACTTC
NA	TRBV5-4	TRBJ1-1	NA	CASSFPGRGEAFF	TGTGCCAGCAGCTTTCCTGGCCGAGGAGAGGCTTTCTTT
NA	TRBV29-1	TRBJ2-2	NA	CSVEVRNTGELFF	TGCAGCGTTGAAGTTAGGAACACCGGGGAGCTGTTTTTT
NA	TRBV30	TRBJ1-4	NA	CAWALAGIEKLFF	TGTGCCTGGGCCCTCGCGGGGATTGAAAAACTGTTTTTT
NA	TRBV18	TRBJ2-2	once	CASSPTPRGGRASNTGELFF	TGTGCCAGCTCACCAACCCCTCGCGGAGGGCGAGCTTCGAACACCGGGGAGCTGTTTTTT
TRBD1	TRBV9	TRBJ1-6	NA	CASSVSGTGSYNSPLHF	TGTGCCAGCAGCGTATCAGGGACAGGTTCCTATAATTCACCCCTCCACTTT
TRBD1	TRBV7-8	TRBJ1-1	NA	CASSRRDRNTEAFF	TGTGCCAGCAGCAGGAGGGACAGGAACACTGAAGCTTTCTTT
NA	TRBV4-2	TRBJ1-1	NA	CASSLVPRGGTEAFF	TGTGCCAGCAGCTTGGTCCCCCGGGGTGGGACTGAAGCTTTCTTT
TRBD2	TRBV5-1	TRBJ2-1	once	CASSLEATSGIPYNEQFF	TGCGCCAGCAGCTTGGAAGCTACTAGCGGGATTCCCTACAATGAGCAGTTCTTC
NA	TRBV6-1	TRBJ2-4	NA	CASSEVRGMPKNIQYF	TGTGCCAGCAGTGAAGTGAGGGGGATGCCCAAAAACATTCAGTACTTC
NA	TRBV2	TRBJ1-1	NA	CASRWALKNTEAFF	TGTGCCAGCAGATGGGCCCTGAAGAACACTGAAGCTTTCTTT
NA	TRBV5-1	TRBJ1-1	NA	CASSSTVNTEAFF	TGCGCCAGCAGCTCGACAGTGAACACTGAAGCTTTCTTT
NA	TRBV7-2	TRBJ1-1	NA	CASSSGGTLNTEAFF	TGTGCCAGCAGCTCGGGGGGGACGTTGAACACTGAAGCTTTCTTT